These 17 T cell receptor beta chains originate from one sample sequenced in a study of shared clonotypes between healthy human individuals. Assay: immunoSEQ multiplex PCR; the TCRdb copy retains only in-frame clones and omits some. This table has about 2 million clones, about 95% appearing once. Naive CD8 cells were CD45RO-negative, positively selected for CCR7, excluding terminally differentiated effector memory CD45RA+ cells. Material for sequencing was naive CD8+ T cells sorted from blood. These receptors were obtained from a man aged 18-30 years in good health.

This chain uses TRBV7-9 with TRBJ2-1; maybe TRBD2 (6 bases). CDR3 size: 14 residues. The ends were cut back, 4 bases at V and 10 bases at J, with 17 bases in the middle. The germline CDR1 and CDR2 sequences are SEHNR and FQNEAQ (reference sequence). CDR3 region: CASSYGGALLEQFF. The CDR3 DNA is TGTGCCAGCAGCTACGGGGGAGCCCTTTTGGAGCAGTTCTTC.

About this clone itself: Other DNA sequences from this sample encode an identical CDR3 as well. The chain has TRBV10-2 and TRBJ1-1; 11 bases line up with TRBD1. Germline loops: CDR1 WSHSY, CDR2 SAAADI. The CDR3 is 14 residues long. The V segment lost 2 bases and the J segment 4 bases; nucleotides outside the gene matches: 0. CDR3 DNA sequence: TGCGCCAGCAGTGAGGGGACAGGGGGCACTGAAGCTTTCTTT. Translation: CASSEGTGGTEAFF.

DNA for the CDR3: TGTGCCAGCAGCTTAGTGGCAGGTGGGACCTACGAGCAGTACTTC. Translating gives CASSLVAGGTYEQYF. The rearrangement uses TRBV13 and TRBJ2-7; D remains ambiguous. The germline CDR1 and CDR2 sequences are PRHDT and FYEKMQ (reference sequence). Trimming pared 1 base from V and 2 bases from J, leaving 12 bases between. The CDR3 spans 15 residues. Looking up the rest from reference TRBV13 and TRBJ2-7 gives the full variable domain: AAGVIQSPRHLIKEKRETATLKCYPIPRHDTVYWYQQGPGQDPQFLISFYEKMQSDKGSIPDRFSAQQFSDYHSELNMSSLELGDSALYFCASSLVAGGTYEQYFGPGTRLTVT.

The chain has TRBV6-1 and TRBJ2-7; D unclear. Trimming left V 4 bases short and J 1 base short, with 8 bases between. CDR3 length: 13 amino acids. Germline CDR1 MNHNS, CDR2 SASEGT. This chain's CDR3 is CASSATRSYEQYF. CDR3 in DNA: TGTGCCAGCAGTGCAACACGGTCCTACGAGCAGTACTTC.

This clone was found once. The chain combines TRBV6-6 with TRBJ2-7, with D possibly matching TRBD1 (5 bases). The V gene lost 5 bases and the J gene lost 7 bases, with 15 bases spanning the gap. CDR3 size: 13 residues. The V gene's germline CDR1 is MNHNY and CDR2 SVGAGI (reference sequence). CDR3 sequence: CASSPRVLGEQYF. In DNA form, the CDR3 reads TGTGCCAGCAGTCCCAGGGTTTTGGGTGAGCAGTACTTC.

This clone has more than one count but fewer than ten. CDR3 sequence: CASSDSATNEKLFF. Here the CDR3 DNA reads TGTGCCAGCAGCGACAGTGCAACTAATGAAAAACTGTTTTTT. The chain combines TRBV9 with TRBJ1-4; D not certain. Germline lookup yields CDR1 SGDLS and CDR2 YYNGEE. The CDR3 totals 14 residues. Trimming stripped 3 bases from V and 0 bases from J, with 6 bases between.

Notes on this clone: Other nucleotide sequences in the sample specify the same CDR3. The chain has TRBV7-6 and TRBJ2-1; 7 bases line up with TRBD2. CDR1 and CDR2 from the germline V gene are SGHVS and FNYEAQ. Unmatched junction bases numbered 1, after V lost 0 bases and J lost 8 bases. CDR3 length: 13 residues. CDR3 DNA: TGTGCCAGCAGCTTAGCTGGGGGGGATGAGCAGTTCTTC. Protein product: CASSLAGGDEQFF.

The chain carries TRBV23-1 and TRBJ2-2; tentatively, D is TRBD1 (5 bases). TRBV23-1 is reported as an ORF; its role is uncertain. This CDR3 comprises 14 residues. V was shortened by 5 bases and J by 5 bases, with 12 bases between the two germline ends. The CDR3 loop is CASSGHLDTGELFF. The CDR3 coding sequence is TGCGCCAGCAGTGGACACCTGGATACCGGGGAGCTGTTTTTT.

The gene calls are TRBV4-1 and TRBJ1-3, with D unresolved. Germline loops: CDR1 MGHRA, CDR2 YSYEKL. With 1 base removed from V and 0 bases from J, the gap between germline ends came to 10 bases. The CDR3 length is 16 residues. In nucleotides, the CDR3 is TGCGCCAGCAGCCAAGTTGGGTTGGTCTCTGGAAACACCATATATTTT. It is translated as CASSQVGLVSGNTIYF.

J is TRBJ1-1 and V is TRBV4-1; D call uncertain. Germline V CDR1 and CDR2: MGHRA, YSYEKL. V gave up 0 bases and J gave up 4 bases, with 9 bases separating them. The CDR3 sequence is 14 residues long. This CDR3 reads CASSQDEAATEAFF. The DNA of the CDR3 is TGCGCCAGCAGCCAAGATGAGGCCGCCACTGAAGCTTTCTTT.

The chain uses TRBV10-2 and TRBJ1-5; D is uncertain. Germline CDR1 is WSHSY and CDR2 is SAAADI. The germline V and J ends were trimmed by 8 bases and 4 bases, with 9 bases remaining between them. The CDR3 is 12 amino acids. Here the CDR3 DNA reads TGCGCCAGCGGGGAGTTAAATCAGCCCCAGCATTTT. It yields the protein CASGELNQPQHF.

CDR3 sequence (DNA): TGTGCCAGCAGCAACCTTAGCGGGAGGTATCTTTGGGAAGAGACCCAGTACTTC. Protein: CASSNLSGRYLWEETQYF. The chain joins TRBV11-2 to TRBJ2-5; 10 bases match TRBD2. J lost 3 bases, V lost 5 bases, and 15 bases had no gene match. CDR1 and CDR2 (germline): SGHAT, FQNNGV. This CDR3 contains 18 residues.

In regard to this clone: Other DNA sequences in the sample encode the same CDR3. Written as DNA, the CDR3 is TGCGCCAGCAGCCAACGTTCAGGGACCTACGAGCAGTACTTC. It yields the protein CASSQRSGTYEQYF. This chain joins TRBV4-1 and TRBJ2-7, with a tentative D call TRBD1 (5 bases). The germline V and J ends were trimmed by 2 bases and 2 bases, with 10 bases remaining between them. Germline CDR1 reads MGHRA; CDR2 reads YSYEKL. The CDR3 has 14 residues.

V and J are TRBV19 and TRBJ2-5; 9 bases match TRBD1. The V segment lost 6 bases and the J segment 7 bases; nucleotides outside the gene matches: 15. Germline loops: CDR1 LNHDA, CDR2 SQIVND (reference sequence). The CDR3 is made up of 16 amino acids. CDR3: CASSYTRTGVDGTQYF. The DNA for the CDR3 is TGTGCCAGTAGCTATACACGGACAGGGGTGGATGGGACCCAGTACTTC.

CDR3 DNA: TGTGCCAGCAGCACGAGCGGGGGAAGTTGGAACGAGCAGTACTTC. Protein sequence: CASSTSGGSWNEQYF. The J gene is TRBJ2-7, the V gene TRBV7-9, with 8 bases lining up with TRBD2. Germline V gives CDR1 SEHNR, CDR2 FQNEAQ (reference sequence). V was pared by 5 bases and J by 5 bases, with 11 bases of the junction left unmatched. The CDR3 runs to 15 residues. Using reference TRBV7-9 and TRBJ2-7 for the parts outside the CDR3, the full variable domain is DTGVSQNPRHKITKRGQNVTFRCDPISEHNRLYWYRQTLGQGPEFLTYFQNEAQLEKSRLLSDRFSAERPKGSFSTLEIQRTEQGDSAMYLCASSTSGGSWNEQYFGPGTRLTVT.

V usage is TRBV30 and J usage is TRBJ1-1, with D perhaps matching TRBD1 (5 bases). CDR1 is GTSNPN and CDR2 is SVGIG in the germline V gene (reference sequence). V was pared by 0 bases and J by 8 bases, with 10 bases between. The CDR3 consists of 12 residues. The CDR3 region is CAWSVPGFEAFF. As DNA, the CDR3 is TGTGCCTGGAGTGTACCAGGGTTCGAAGCTTTCTTT.

The chain links TRBV7-2 to TRBJ2-7; 7 positions agree with TRBD2. The germline V gene encodes CDR1 SGHTA and CDR2 FQGNSA. Trimming removed 4 bases from V and 2 bases from J; junction bases left unmatched: 11. The CDR3 has 16 amino acids. CDR3 sequence reads: CASSSLSGGRPYEQYF. The CDR3 bases are TGTGCCAGCAGCTCTCTCTCGGGGGGTCGCCCCTACGAGCAGTACTTC.